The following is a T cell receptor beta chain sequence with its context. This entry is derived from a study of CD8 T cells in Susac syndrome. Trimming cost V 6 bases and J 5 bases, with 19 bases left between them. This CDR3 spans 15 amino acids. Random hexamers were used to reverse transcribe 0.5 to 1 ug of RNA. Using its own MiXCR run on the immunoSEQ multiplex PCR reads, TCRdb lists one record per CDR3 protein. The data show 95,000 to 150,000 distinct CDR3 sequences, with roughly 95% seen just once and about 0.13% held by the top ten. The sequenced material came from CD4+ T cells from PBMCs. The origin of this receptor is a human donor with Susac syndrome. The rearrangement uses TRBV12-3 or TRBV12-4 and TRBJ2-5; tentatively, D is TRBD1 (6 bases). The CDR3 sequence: CASSTLGSQGETQYF. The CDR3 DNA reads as TGTGCCAGCAGCACCCTCGGAAGTCAGGGGGAGACCCAGTACTTC.